This T cell receptor (beta chain) was found in a study of beta chain features in type 1 diabetes. Study-level points and caveats: Patients with Type 1 diabetes showed moderately but significantly shorter TCRB CDR3s in all four CD4+ subsets. The cDNA sequencing approach could over-represent high-TCR-expressing cells.

This clone turned up a few times. Its antigen is unidentified. What was sequenced were expressed TCRB transcripts, since all of the isolated RNA had been reverse transcribed. Profiled with immunoSEQ multiplex PCR; TCRdb holds only in-frame clones, not every one. The sample holds about 53,000 clones, 55% to 75% seen once. CD4+ naive, central memory, regulatory and stem cell-like memory subsets were isolated by sorting on CD45RO/CCR7/CD25/CD127/CD95/CD27. The CDR3 contains 12 residues. Germline lookup yields CDR1 SQVTM and CDR2 ANQGSEA. Trimming removed 3 bases at V and 4 bases at J, with 7 bases between.

The V gene is TRBV29-1, the J gene TRBJ2-1; D not resolved. The origin of this receptor is a woman in her 30s with type 1 diabetes. The sequenced sample was stem cell memory CD4+ T cells from blood. The CDR3 here is CSVDPGYNEQFF. Here the CDR3 DNA reads TGCAGCGTTGATCCGGGTTACAATGAGCAGTTCTTC.